This TCR beta chain was recovered during a study of blood T cell repertoires in COVID-19. TCRdb's table, derived via immunoSEQ multiplex PCR, lists solely in-frame clones and lacks some. Of around 270,000 clones listed, 88% are singletons. Germline V gene data show CDR1 as SGHKS and CDR2 as YYEKEE (reference sequence). V was clipped by 2 bases and J by 4 bases, with 7 bases between them. There are 13 residues in the CDR3. The V call is TRBV5-5, the J call TRBJ1-5; D call uncertain. This TCR was sampled from a man in his sixties who had recovered from COVID-19. The sequencing input was peripheral blood. CDR3 coding DNA: TGTGCCAGCAGCTTAGATGCGAATCAGCCCCAGCATTTT. Residues: CASSLDANQPQHF.